This T cell receptor (beta chain) was found in a study of T cell responses to AZD1222 COVID-19 vaccine. The method was immunoSEQ multiplex PCR; TCRdb's version includes in-frame clones alone and lacks a portion of them. The sample lists approximately 70,000 clones, around 90% occurring once. V lost 4 bases, J lost 3 bases, and 13 bases stayed unmatched. This CDR3 comprises 17 residues. Germline V CDR1 and CDR2: SGDLS, YYNGEE. This specimen was peripheral blood, taken 28 days after the second dose of the MenACWY control vaccine. This receptor was taken from an adult who received the MenACWY meningococcal vaccine as a control. The chain employs TRBV9 and TRBJ2-7; 10 nucleotides align to TRBD2. CDR3 bases: TGTGCCAGCAGCCCCATGGGGACGCCTAGCGGGAGCTACGAGCAGTACTTC. It codes for CASSPMGTPSGSYEQYF.